These 16 T cell receptor beta chains share one sample of origin, sequenced in a study of blood T cells in healthy people across ages (dated by TCRdb to 2015 to 2017). Library prep was done by 5' RACE. The instrument given in TCRdb is Illumina HiSeq 2500. The second PCR ran for about 6 to 11 cycles and used a J-beta primer mix along with a sample-barcoded 5' primer. Using fastp trimming at Q25 and MiXCR clonotype assembly, TCRdb reanalyzed the public sequencing data and kept in-frame beta chains. CDR3 protein sequences are deduplicated, and each keeps its most common genes and DNA. The sample table lists about 970,000 distinct CDR3 sequences, about 53% of them with a count of one. Jointly, the top ten make up 20% to 25% of the sample. Source material: blood. These receptors came from a woman aged 55-69 years in good health.

This clonotype came up a few times. This sequence joins TRBV3-1 and TRBJ2-5, with TRBD1 matching over 7 bases. The V and J ends lost 6 bases and 2 bases, in that order; junction bases with no gene match: 3. Germline V gene sequence: CDR1 LGHDT, CDR2 YNNKEL (reference sequence). The CDR3 is 13 residues long. As DNA, the CDR3 is TGTGCCAGCAGAGGGACAGAGCAAGAGACCCAGTACTTC. Residues: CASRGTEQETQYF.

V gene TRBV5-1 combines with J gene TRBJ2-7; D might be TRBD1 (6 bases). CDR1 and CDR2 from the germline V gene are SGHRS and YFSETQ. The CDR3 spans 13 residues. V was clipped by 7 bases and J by 4 bases, with 15 bases between them. CDR3 region: CASGQQGSYEQYF. The CDR3 coding sequence is TGCGCCAGCGGCCAACAGGGATCGTACGAGCAGTACTTC.

This clonotype was seen a few times. The chain is built from TRBV7-2 and TRBJ1-5; TRBD1 might be the D (5 bases). CDR1 SGHTA and CDR2 FQGNSA come from the germline V gene. Deletions cut 0 bases from V and 1 base from J, with 7 bases between. This CDR3 comprises 15 residues. DNA for the CDR3: TGTGCCAGCAGCTTAGCCTGGGACAGCAATCAGCCCCAGCATTTT. Protein sequence: CASSLAWDSNQPQHF.

The V and J genes are TRBV3-1 and TRBJ1-1, with no clear D. V lost 3 bases and J lost 11, with 22 bases in between. Germline-derived CDR1 and CDR2 are LGHDT and YNNKEL (reference sequence). CDR3 size: 15 residues. This CDR3 reads CASSQLLQQGCEAFF. CDR3 sequence (DNA): TGTGCCAGCAGCCAGCTACTACAGCAAGGTTGCGAGGCTTTCTTT.

This chain links TRBV5-1 with TRBJ2-1; 9 bases match TRBD2. The end of the DNA fits TRBJ2-7 better, so the J call may be wrong. This CDR3 is 21 amino acids long. CDR1 is SGHRS and CDR2 is YFSETQ in the germline V gene. The CDR3 reads CASSGIGGTAGGLARYNEQYF. CDR3 bases: TGCGCCAGCAGCGGAATAGGGGGAACAGCGGGAGGTTTAGCTCGGTACAATGAGCAGTACTTC.

As for this clonotype: A much larger clone differs from this one at a single base, so this may be a read error. The chain recombines TRBV5-1 with TRBJ2-3; 7 nucleotides agree with TRBD2. V shed 2 bases and J 5 bases; nucleotides not matched to a gene: 5. This CDR3 has 14 amino acids. CDR1 is SGHRS and CDR2 is YFSETQ in the germline V gene. The CDR3 spells CASSFCGSGDTQYF. For the CDR3, the DNA is TGCGCCAGCAGCTTTTGCGGGAGTGGAGATACGCAGTATTTT.

J is TRBJ2-1 and V is TRBV28; D is ambiguous. The V end lost 5 bases, the J end lost 9 bases, and 8 bases lay between the germline ends. This CDR3 is built from 11 residues. The germline CDR1 and CDR2 sequences are MDHEN and SYDVKM. The CDR3: CASSEYTEQFF. In nucleotides, the CDR3 is TGTGCCAGCAGTGAGTATACTGAGCAGTTCTTC.

Regarding this clonotype: One base away lies a much larger clone, so this may be a sequencing read error. The rearrangement joins TRBV4-1 to TRBJ2-7; a weak D match, TRBD1 (6 bases). This CDR3 region has 14 residues. V lost 5 bases and J lost 2, with 13 bases in between. Germline V gives CDR1 MGHRA, CDR2 YSYEKL. The CDR3: CASSSGAGAYEQYF. In DNA, the CDR3 is TGCGCCAGCAGCTCCGGGGCAGGGGCCTACGAGCAGTACTTC.

The chain uses TRBV12-3 or TRBV12-4 and TRBJ2-1; 10 positions match TRBD2. The end of the DNA is better explained by TRBJ2-7, so the J call may be wrong. The CDR3 extends over 18 amino acids. CDR3 sequence (DNA): TGTGCCAGCAGTTTCGTGATGTCTAGCGGGAGCTCCTACAATGAGCAGTACTTC. Translated: CASSFVMSSGSSYNEQYF.

This sequence joins TRBV3-1 and TRBJ2-2, with 7 bases fitting TRBD2. Trimming removed 1 base from V and 5 bases from J; junction bases left unmatched: 7. Germline lookup yields CDR1 LGHDT and CDR2 YNNKEL (reference sequence). The CDR3 sequence is 16 residues long. CDR3 region: CASSQGPGGDTGELFF. CDR3 bases: TGTGCCAGCAGCCAAGGACCGGGGGGTGATACCGGGGAGCTGTTTTTT.

This clonotype turned up a few times. The rearrangement joins TRBV4-2 to TRBJ2-7; 9 positions agree with TRBD1. Germline CDR1 reads LGHNA; CDR2 reads YNFKEQ. The CDR3 is made up of 16 amino acids. The V segment lost 1 base and the J segment 3 bases; nucleotides outside the gene matches: 7. In DNA, the CDR3 is TGTGCCAGCAGCCAAGCCGGACAGGGGATTTTCTACGAGCAGTACTTC. It translates to CASSQAGQGIFYEQYF.

This clonotype was found a few times. The gene calls are TRBV7-2 and TRBJ2-7; D gene unclear. V lost 1 base to trimming and J lost 2 bases, with 9 bases between them. Germline CDR1 and CDR2: SGHTA and FQGNSA. The CDR3 is made up of 14 amino acids. As DNA, the CDR3 is TGTGCCAGCAGCTTAGTCGGCAGTACCTACGAGCAGTACTTC. This gives the protein CASSLVGSTYEQYF.

This chain links TRBV2 with TRBJ2-5; no clear D gene. Germline V gives CDR1 SNHLY, CDR2 FYNNEI. The germline V and J ends were trimmed by 6 bases and 3 bases, with 8 bases remaining between them. The CDR3 length is 12 residues. The CDR3 bases are TGTGCCAGCAGGAGGATCGAAGAGACCCAGTACTTC. Encoded protein: CASRRIEETQYF.

This chain joins TRBV7-3 and TRBJ2-7, with 16 bases fitting TRBD2. CDR3 size: 17 residues. The V gene end was trimmed by 5 bases and the J gene end by 10 bases; junction bases not matched to a gene: 14. Germline assignment: CDR1 SGHTA and CDR2 FQGTGA. CDR3 coding DNA: TGTGCCAGCAGCCCCGGGACTAGCGGGAGGGCCGTTGAGATCCAGTACTTC. The encoded protein is CASSPGTSGRAVEIQYF.

A few counts support this clonotype. The chain couples TRBV7-2 to TRBJ2-7; D unclear. Trimming pared 3 bases from V and 3 bases from J, leaving 6 bases between. The germline V gene encodes CDR1 SGHTA and CDR2 FQGNSA. The CDR3 totals 12 residues. The CDR3 protein is CASSLHSYEQYF. CDR3 nucleotide sequence: TGTGCCAGCAGCTTGCACAGCTACGAGCAGTACTTC.

V gene TRBV20-1 combines with J gene TRBJ2-1; the D is unclear. Germline assignment: CDR1 DFQATT and CDR2 SNEGSKA (reference sequence). Trimming removed 2 bases from V and 5 bases from J, with 7 bases in between. The CDR3 runs to 12 residues. The CDR3 is CSARTRNNEQFF. The CDR3 bases are TGCAGTGCTAGAACAAGAAACAATGAGCAGTTCTTC.